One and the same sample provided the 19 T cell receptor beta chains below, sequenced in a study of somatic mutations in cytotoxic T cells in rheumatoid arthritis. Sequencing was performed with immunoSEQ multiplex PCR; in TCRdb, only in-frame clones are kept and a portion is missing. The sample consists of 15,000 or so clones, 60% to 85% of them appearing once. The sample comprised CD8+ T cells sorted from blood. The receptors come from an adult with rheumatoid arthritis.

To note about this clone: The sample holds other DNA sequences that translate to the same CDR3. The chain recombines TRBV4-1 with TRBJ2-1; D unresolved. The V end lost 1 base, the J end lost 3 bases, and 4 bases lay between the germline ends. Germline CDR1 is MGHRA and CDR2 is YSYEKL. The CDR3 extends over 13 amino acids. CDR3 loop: CASSQGGYNEQFF. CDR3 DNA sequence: TGCGCCAGCAGCCAAGGGGGCTACAATGAGCAGTTCTTC.

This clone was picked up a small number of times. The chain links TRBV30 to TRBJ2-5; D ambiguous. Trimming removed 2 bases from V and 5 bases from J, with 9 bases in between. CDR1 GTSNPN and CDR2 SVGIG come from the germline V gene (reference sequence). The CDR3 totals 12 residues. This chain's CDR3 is CAWSSIRETQYF. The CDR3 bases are TGTGCCTGGAGTTCGATACGTGAGACCCAGTACTTC.

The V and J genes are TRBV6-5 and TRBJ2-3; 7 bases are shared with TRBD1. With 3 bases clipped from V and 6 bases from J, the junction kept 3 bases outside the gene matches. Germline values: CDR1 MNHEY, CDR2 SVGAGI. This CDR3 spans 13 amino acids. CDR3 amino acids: CASSYQGGDTQYF. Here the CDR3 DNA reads TGTGCCAGCAGTTATCAAGGGGGCGATACGCAGTATTTT.

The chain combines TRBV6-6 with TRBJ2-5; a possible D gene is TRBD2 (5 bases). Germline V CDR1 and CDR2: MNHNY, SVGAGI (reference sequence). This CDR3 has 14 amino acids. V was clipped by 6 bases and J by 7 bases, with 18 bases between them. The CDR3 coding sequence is TGTGCCAGCAGCCCCAGGACTGGCCAGGTGACCCAGTACTTC. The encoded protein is CASSPRTGQVTQYF.

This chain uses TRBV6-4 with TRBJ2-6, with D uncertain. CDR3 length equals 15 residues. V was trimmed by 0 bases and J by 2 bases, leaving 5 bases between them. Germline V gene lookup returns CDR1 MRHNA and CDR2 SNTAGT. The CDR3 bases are TGTGCCAGCAGTGACTCGACAACTGGGGCCAACGTCCTGACTTTC. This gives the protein CASSDSTTGANVLTF.

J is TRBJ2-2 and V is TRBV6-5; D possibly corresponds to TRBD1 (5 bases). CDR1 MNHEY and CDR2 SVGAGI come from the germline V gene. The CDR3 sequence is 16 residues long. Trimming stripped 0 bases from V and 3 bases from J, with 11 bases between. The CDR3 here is CASSYSTDSHTGELFF. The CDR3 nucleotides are TGTGCCAGCAGTTACTCGACAGACTCTCACACCGGGGAGCTGTTTTTT.

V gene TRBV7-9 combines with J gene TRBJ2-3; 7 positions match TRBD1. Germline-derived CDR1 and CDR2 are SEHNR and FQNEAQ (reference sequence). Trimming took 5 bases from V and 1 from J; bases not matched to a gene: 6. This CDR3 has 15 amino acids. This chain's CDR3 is CASSQTTGGTDTQYF. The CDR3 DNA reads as TGTGCCAGCAGCCAAACCACAGGGGGCACAGATACGCAGTATTTT.

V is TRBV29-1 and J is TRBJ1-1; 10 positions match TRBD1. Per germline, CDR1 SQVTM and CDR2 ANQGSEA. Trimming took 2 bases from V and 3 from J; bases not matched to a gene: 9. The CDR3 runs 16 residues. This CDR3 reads CSVEPGQGVKYTEAFF. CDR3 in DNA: TGCAGCGTTGAACCCGGACAGGGGGTAAAATACACTGAAGCTTTCTTT.

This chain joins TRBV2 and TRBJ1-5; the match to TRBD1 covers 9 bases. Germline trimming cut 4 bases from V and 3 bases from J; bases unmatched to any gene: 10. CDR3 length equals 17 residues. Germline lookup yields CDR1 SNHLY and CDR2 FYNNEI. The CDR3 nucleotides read TGTGCCAGCAGTGGCGGGGGACAGGGTCACCCCAATCAGCCCCAGCATTTT. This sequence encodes CASSGGGQGHPNQPQHF.

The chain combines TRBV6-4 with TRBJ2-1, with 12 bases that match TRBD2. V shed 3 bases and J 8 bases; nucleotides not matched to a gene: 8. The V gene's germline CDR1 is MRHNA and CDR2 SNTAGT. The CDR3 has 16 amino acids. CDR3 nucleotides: TGTGCCAGCAGTGAATCCGTGGCTAGCGGGGGGGATGAGCAGTTCTTC. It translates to CASSESVASGGDEQFF.

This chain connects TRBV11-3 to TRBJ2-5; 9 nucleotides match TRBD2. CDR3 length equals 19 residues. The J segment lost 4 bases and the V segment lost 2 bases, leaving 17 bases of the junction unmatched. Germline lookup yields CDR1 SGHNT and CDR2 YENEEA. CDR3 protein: CASSLSRGVAGEKGETQYF. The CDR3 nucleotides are TGTGCCAGCAGCTTATCCCGGGGGGTAGCGGGGGAAAAGGGAGAGACCCAGTACTTC.

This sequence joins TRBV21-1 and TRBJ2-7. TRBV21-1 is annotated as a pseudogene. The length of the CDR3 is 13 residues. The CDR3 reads CAHAGDSHYEQYV. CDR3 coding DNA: TGTGCCCACGCGGGGGACAGCCACTACGAGCAGTACGTC.

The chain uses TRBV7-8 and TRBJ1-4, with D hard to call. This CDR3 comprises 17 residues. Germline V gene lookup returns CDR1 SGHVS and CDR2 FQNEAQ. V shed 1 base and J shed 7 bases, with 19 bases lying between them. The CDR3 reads CASSLDPHRSIGEKLFF. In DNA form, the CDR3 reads TGTGCCAGCAGCTTAGACCCGCACCGATCCATTGGTGAAAAACTGTTTTTT.

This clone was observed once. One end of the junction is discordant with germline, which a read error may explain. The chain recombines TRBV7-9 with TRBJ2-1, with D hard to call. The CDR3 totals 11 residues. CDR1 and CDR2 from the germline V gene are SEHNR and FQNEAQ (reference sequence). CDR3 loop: CASSLVHWPVF. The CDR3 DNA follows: TGTGCCAGCAGCTTAGTCCACTGGCCCGTCTTC.

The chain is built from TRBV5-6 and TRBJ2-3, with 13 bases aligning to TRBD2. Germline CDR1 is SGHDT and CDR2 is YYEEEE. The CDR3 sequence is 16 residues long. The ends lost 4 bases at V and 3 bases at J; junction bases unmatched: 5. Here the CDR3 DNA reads TGTGCCAGCAGCACCGAGGGACTAGCGGGGACAGATACGCAGTATTTT. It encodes CASSTEGLAGTDTQYF.

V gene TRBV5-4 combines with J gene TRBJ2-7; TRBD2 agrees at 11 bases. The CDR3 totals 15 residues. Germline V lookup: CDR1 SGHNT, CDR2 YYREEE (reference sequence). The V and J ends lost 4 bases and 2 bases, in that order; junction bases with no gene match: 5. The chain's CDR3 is CASSPGTSGTYEQYV. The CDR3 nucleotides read TGTGCCAGCAGCCCCGGGACTAGCGGAACCTACGAGCAGTACGTC.

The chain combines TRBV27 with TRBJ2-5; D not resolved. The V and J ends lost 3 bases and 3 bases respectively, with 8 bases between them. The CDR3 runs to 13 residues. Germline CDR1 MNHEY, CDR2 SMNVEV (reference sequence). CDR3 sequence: CASSFGLKETQYF. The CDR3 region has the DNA TGTGCCAGCAGTTTTGGGCTCAAAGAGACCCAGTACTTC.

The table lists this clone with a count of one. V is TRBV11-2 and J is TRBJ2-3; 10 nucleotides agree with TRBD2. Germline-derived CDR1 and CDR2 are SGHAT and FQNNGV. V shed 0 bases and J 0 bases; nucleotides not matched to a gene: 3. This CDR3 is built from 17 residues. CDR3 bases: TGTGCCAGCAGCTTAGAGCCAGCGGGGGGGAGCACAGATACGCAGTATTTT. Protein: CASSLEPAGGSTDTQYF.

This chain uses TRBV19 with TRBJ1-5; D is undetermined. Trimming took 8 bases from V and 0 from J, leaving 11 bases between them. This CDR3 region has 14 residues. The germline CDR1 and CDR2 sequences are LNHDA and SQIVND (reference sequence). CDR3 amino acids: CASCQVSSNQPQHF. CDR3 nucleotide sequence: TGTGCCAGTTGTCAGGTGTCTAGCAATCAGCCCCAGCATTTT.